A selection of T cell receptor beta chains follows, all from one sample in a study of a mutant IDH1 vaccine in newly diagnosed glioma. TCRdb's copy holds only in-frame clones and misses some; the assay was immunoSEQ multiplex PCR. Here the sample spans around 60,000 clones, about 91% being singletons. Here the sequenced sample was PBMCs, taken from a glioma patient treated with radiotherapy, temozolomide or both. These receptors came from a man aged 45-65 years with glioma. Each CDR3 is given with its conserved first and last residue. D genes are given only for firm matches. The listing skips clone size in some rows; elsewhere it reads once, few, many or a size class.

v_call	clone_size	d_call	j_call	cdr3_nt	cdr3_aa
TRBV7-2	.	TRBD2	TRBJ2-2	TGTGCCAGCAGCTTAGTGGGCTTCGGGGGGAGGAACACCGGGGAGCTGTTTTTT	CASSLVGFGGRNTGELFF
TRBV29-1	.	.	TRBJ1-1	TGCAGCGTTGGGGGGCCTACTGAAGCTTTCTTT	CSVGGPTEAFF
TRBV29-1	.	.	TRBJ2-7	TGCAGCGTTGTTGGGGGCGGCTACGAGCAGTACTTC	CSVVGGGYEQYF
TRBV6-1	.	.	TRBJ1-2	TGTGCCAGCAATCCGTTTACTAACTATGGCTACACCTTC	CASNPFTNYGYTF
TRBV2	.	.	TRBJ2-4	TGTGCCAGCAACTGGGATATAAACATTCAGTACTTC	CASNWDINIQYF
TRBV7-2	.	TRBD1	TRBJ1-5	TGTGCCAGCAGCCCGGACAGGCGTCAGCCCCAGCATTTT	CASSPDRRQPQHF
TRBV19	.	.	TRBJ1-3	TGTGCCAGTAGTCGGGTCAGCGGGAGCTCTGGAAACACCATATATTTT	CASSRVSGSSGNTIYF
TRBV7-2	.	.	TRBJ2-7	TGTGCCAGCAGCTTAGAAGCCTCTAGCTTTGGCGCTTACTTC	CASSLEASSFGAYF
TRBV27	.	.	TRBJ2-7	TGTGCCAGCACTCCCCTGGGTTCCTACGAGCAGTACTTC	CASTPLGSYEQYF
TRBV14	.	.	TRBJ2-1	TGTGCCAGCAGCGAGGGCGGCCTGAGAGCCTACAATGAGCAGTTCTTC	CASSEGGLRAYNEQFF
TRBV28	.	.	TRBJ2-7	TGTGCCAGCCTGAAAGTGGACGGCTACTACGAGCAGTACTTC	CASLKVDGYYEQYF
TRBV7-3	.	.	TRBJ1-1	TGTGCCAGCAGCCCACGGGGGGGCGCGGGAGACACTGAAGCTTTCTTT	CASSPRGGAGDTEAFF
TRBV27	.	.	TRBJ2-2	TGTGCCAGCAGCCAGGCTCTCAGGAACACCGGGGAGCTGTTTTTT	CASSQALRNTGELFF
TRBV19	.	.	TRBJ2-4	TGTGCCAGTAGTGACCGGGGGCTTTTAGCCAAAAACATTCAGTACTTC	CASSDRGLLAKNIQYF
TRBV4-1	.	TRBD1	TRBJ2-7	TGCGCCAGCAGCCAGGCCGGGACAGGGTCCTACGAGCAGTACTTC	CASSQAGTGSYEQYF
TRBV25-1	.	TRBD2	TRBJ2-7	TGTGCCAGCAGAGCGGGAGCGAGCGAGCAGTACTTC	CASRAGASEQYF
TRBV5-4	.	.	TRBJ1-2	TGTGCCAGCAGCTTGCAGGGTTTGAACTATGGCTACACCTTC	CASSLQGLNYGYTF
TRBV7-2	once	.	TRBJ1-4	TGTGCCAGCGCACGTGGGTATATGGAGGTTAATGAAAAACTGTTTTTT	CASARGYMEVNEKLFF
TRBV7-7	few	.	TRBJ2-2	TGTGCTAGCAGCTTACAGGGGAACACCGGGGAGCTGTTTTTT	CASSLQGNTGELFF
TRBV9	few	TRBD2	TRBJ2-1	TGTGCCAGCAGCCATCCGACTAGCGGGAGTCCGGTTTCCTACAATGAGCAGTTCTTC	CASSHPTSGSPVSYNEQFF
TRBV5-1	.	.	TRBJ1-2	TGCGCCAGCAGCTTGGCATCGGGAGCTTATGGCTACACCTTC	CASSLASGAYGYTF
TRBV19	.	TRBD1	TRBJ1-5	TGTGCCAGTAGTATAGGCCGACAGGGTATCCAGCCCCAGCATTTT	CASSIGRQGIQPQHF
TRBV6-5	.	TRBD1	TRBJ2-7	TGTGCCAGCAGATCCGACAGGGGGACCACAGTGCAGTACTTC	CASRSDRGTTVQYF
TRBV7-9	.	.	TRBJ2-5	TGTGCCAGCAGCCTTAGGACGCAAGAGACCCAGTACTTC	CASSLRTQETQYF
TRBV27	.	TRBD1	TRBJ1-4	TGTGCCACTGACAGGGCCACTAATGAAAAACTGTTTTTT	CATDRATNEKLFF
TRBV4-1	.	.	TRBJ1-6	TGCGCCAGCAGCCAAGAGTGGGGCCCGGGCCGGGAGAATTCACCCCTCCACTTT	CASSQEWGPGRENSPLHF
TRBV19	.	.	TRBJ1-4	TGTGCCAGTAGTAGTAGTAGGAACTCAAATGAAAAACTGTTTTTT	CASSSSRNSNEKLFF
TRBV2	few	.	TRBJ2-5	TGTGCCAGGGGGGGCCTCCAAGAGACCCAGTACTTC	CARGGLQETQYF
TRBV7-9	.	.	TRBJ2-3	TGTGCCAGCAGCCACCTCTACGACACGCAGTATTTT	CASSHLYDTQYF
TRBV5-1	.	.	TRBJ2-5	TGCGCCAGCAGCTTGGAATGGGCAGGGTTAGGAGAGACCCAGTACTTC	CASSLEWAGLGETQYF
TRBV10-3	.	TRBD2	TRBJ2-3	TGTGCCATCAGTGAGTCTAGCGGGACAGATACGCAGTATTTT	CAISESSGTDTQYF
TRBV11-2	.	TRBD1	TRBJ2-7	TGTGCCAGCAGCAACCGGGACAGGGGATCCTACGAGCAGTACTTC	CASSNRDRGSYEQYF
TRBV4-2	once	.	TRBJ2-5	TGTGCCAGCAGCCAAGATATTAGGGGGGCAGGGACCCAGTACTTC	CASSQDIRGAGTQYF
TRBV7-9	.	.	TRBJ2-2	TGTGCCAGCAGCTTTGAATGGACAGTGGATACGAACACCGGGGAGCTGTTTTTT	CASSFEWTVDTNTGELFF
TRBV6-6	.	.	TRBJ2-7	TGTGCCAGCAGCGACCAAGGTAGAGGTCGGGTACACGAGCAGTACTTC	CASSDQGRGRVHEQYF
TRBV9	.	.	TRBJ2-1	TGTGCCAGCAACCCCCCTTTCCGGCCGCAGGAGGCATGTCCCCTTAAAGGTGAGCAGTTCTTC	CASNPPFRPQEACPLKGEQFF
TRBV15	.	.	TRBJ2-6	TGTGCCACCAGCAGATGGGCTGCTGGGGCCAACGTCCTGACTTTC	CATSRWAAGANVLTF
TRBV7-8	.	TRBD2	TRBJ2-2	TGTGCCAGCAGCTTAGGGCGGGGGGGAACCGGGGAGCTGTTTTTT	CASSLGRGGTGELFF
TRBV30	few	.	TRBJ2-2	TGTGCCTGGAGTTCGGCAGGGGGGTTGACCGGGGAGCTGTTTTTT	CAWSSAGGLTGELFF
TRBV5-6	.	.	TRBJ1-3	TGTGCCAGCAGCCCCGGACGGAACACCATATATTTT	CASSPGRNTIYF
TRBV6-5	.	TRBD2	TRBJ2-7	TGTGCCAGCGGGGGGGTCAGAATCTACGAGCAGTACTTC	CASGGVRIYEQYF
TRBV29-1	.	TRBD1	TRBJ1-2	TGCAGCGTCATAAACAGGGGCGAGACTAACTATGGCTACACCTTC	CSVINRGETNYGYTF
TRBV5-4	.	.	TRBJ1-1	TGTGCCAGCGCATGGACTTCAGACACTGAAGCTTTCTTT	CASAWTSDTEAFF
TRBV11-2	.	.	TRBJ2-7	TGTGCCAGCAGCTACCGGGTCTCAAACTACGAGCAGTACTTC	CASSYRVSNYEQYF
TRBV2	few	.	TRBJ1-1	TGTGCCAGCTCCTTTGGCCGGGGGACTGAAGCTTTCTTT	CASSFGRGTEAFF